The present entry profiles one T cell receptor (beta chain) with its context. The antigen is unknown. The repertoire was sequenced with immunoSEQ multiplex PCR; TCRdb's copy has only in-frame clones and lacks some. Of fewer than 150,000 clones listed, roughly 87% are singletons. This sample was included in a study of T cell responses to AZD1222 COVID-19 vaccine. The CDR3 length is 15 residues. V lost 6 bases and J lost 2, with 14 bases in between. Germline loops: CDR1 MGHDK, CDR2 SYGVNS. General study results and limits: CD4 TCRs linked to vaccination spanned spike, dominating at 160-218 and 743-854. AZD1222 recipients seropositive at baseline numbered only five to seven. The study reported that nearly half of spike-specific TCRs target unmutated variant regions. Increases in Spike-specific TCR breadth and depth were seen after two AZD1222 doses.

Sequenced here: peripheral blood, sampled on day 0 of AZD1222 vaccination. This chain uses TRBV25-1 with TRBJ2-1; D not certain. The receptor was derived from an adult in good health. CDR3 bases: TGTGCCAGCAGCAGACCCCTTACCCCCTACAATGAGCAGTTCTTC. This codes for CASSRPLTPYNEQFF.